This is a list of T cell receptor beta chains from one sample in a study of T cells in Graves' hyperthyroidism and ophthalmopathy. TCRdb reprocessed the multiplex PCR reads with MiXCR, giving one entry per CDR3 protein. The sample lists 600,000 to 900,000 distinct CDR3 sequences; roughly 17% were seen once. Sequencing was carried out using blood. The receptors originated from a man younger than 35 with Graves' hyperthyroidism. The CDR3 runs from the conserved cysteine through the conserved F or W. D genes are given only for firm matches. Clone size is stated in some rows and not others, as once, few, many or a class when expanded.

abundance | d_gene | j_gene | v_gene | CDR3aa | CDR3nt
- | TRBD2 | TRBJ2-3 | TRBV11-2 | CASSSGSGAYTDTQYF | TGTGCCAGCAGCTCAGGTAGCGGGGCCTACACAGATACGCAGTATTTT
many | - | TRBJ2-1 | TRBV6-6 | CASSYISSYNEQFF | TGTGCCAGCAGTTACATATCCTCCTACAATGAGCAGTTCTTC
- | - | TRBJ2-1 | TRBV3-1 | CASSPKRSSYNEQIF | TGTGCCAGCAGCCCAAAGCGGAGCTCCTACAATGAGCAGATCTTC
few | TRBD2 | TRBJ2-1 | TRBV4-1 | CASSQPRLAGAYNEQFF | TGCGCCAGCAGCCAACCACGACTAGCGGGAGCCTACAATGAGCAGTTCTTC
few | - | TRBJ2-5 | TRBV10-3 | CAISESRAARGSGKLAIQETQYF | TGTGCCATCAGTGAGTCGCGGGCCGCTAGGGGGTCGGGAAAATTGGCGATCCAAGAGACCCAGTACTTC
many | - | TRBJ2-7 | TRBV12-3/TRBV12-4 | CASSLTRGGEQYF | TGTGCCAGCAGTTTAACCAGGGGAGGCGAGCAGTACTTC
many | - | TRBJ1-5 | TRBV12-3/TRBV12-4 | CASSLGLGRKNQPQHF | TGTGCCAGCAGTTTAGGTCTGGGACGGAAGAATCAGCCCCAGCATTTT
- | - | TRBJ1-5 | TRBV28 | CASSLFGVGGQPQHF | TGTGCCAGCAGTTTATTCGGGGTAGGGGGTCAGCCCCAGCATTTT
few | - | TRBJ1-1 | TRBV3-1 | CASSQERLSEAFF | TGTGCCAGCAGCCAAGAGAGGCTCTCTGAAGCTTTCTTT
many | - | TRBJ2-3 | TRBV7-9 | CASMKQGPGTDTQYF | TGTGCCAGCATGAAACAGGGCCCCGGCACAGATACGCAGTATTTT
- | - | TRBJ1-2 | TRBV10-1 | CASSVASQGCKDGYTF | TGCGCCAGCAGCGTAGCCAGCCAGGGTTGTAAGGATGGCTACACCTTC
many | TRBD2 | TRBJ2-1 | TRBV6-1 | CASSSILAGDHNEQFF | TGTGCCAGCAGCTCCATACTAGCGGGAGATCACAATGAGCAGTTCTTC
few | TRBD2 | TRBJ2-3 | TRBV7-9 | CASSNLKTSGSPDTQYF | TGTGCCAGCAGCAACTTAAAGACTAGCGGGAGCCCAGATACGCAGTATTTT
- | TRBD1 | TRBJ2-2 | TRBV15 | CATSAQGGNTGELFF | TGTGCCACCAGCGCACAGGGGGGGAACACCGGGGAGCTGTTTTTT
many | - | TRBJ2-7 | TRBV19 | CASSIDGYEQYF | TGTGCCAGTAGTATAGACGGCTACGAGCAGTACTTC
many | - | TRBJ2-3 | TRBV20-1 | CSARVGGTDTQYF | TGCAGTGCTAGAGTAGGGGGCACAGATACGCAGTATTTT
- | TRBD2 | TRBJ2-1 | TRBV6-9 | CASSYPAGANYEQFF | TGTGCCAGCAGTTACCCAGCGGGAGCAAACTATGAGCAGTTCTTC
few | TRBD1 | TRBJ2-5 | TRBV6-1 | CASRPDRGRLETQYF | TGTGCCAGCAGACCCGACAGGGGCAGGTTGGAGACCCAGTACTTC
many | TRBD2 | TRBJ2-3 | TRBV28 | CASSSPSGSVDTQYF | TGTGCCAGCAGTTCACCTAGCGGGAGTGTGGATACGCAGTATTTT
few | - | TRBJ2-5 | TRBV12-5 | CASGLGVTVETQYF | TGTGCTAGTGGTCTCGGAGTTACCGTGGAGACCCAGTACTTC
- | - | TRBJ1-4 | TRBV7-2 | CASSLQRVTTNEKLFF | TGTGCCAGCAGCCTCCAAAGGGTTACAACTAATGAAAAACTGTTTTTT
- | - | TRBJ2-7 | TRBV20-1 | CSAQDLTYEQYF | TGCAGTGCCCAGGACCTAACCTACGAGCAGTACTTC
- | - | TRBJ2-7 | TRBV9 | CASSVRTGAYEQYF | TGTGCCAGCAGCGTAAGGACGGGAGCCTACGAGCAGTACTTC
many | - | TRBJ2-3 | TRBV28 | CASSFDLVYNTDTQYF | TGTGCCAGCAGTTTCGACTTAGTATATAACACAGATACGCAGTATTTT
- | TRBD2 | TRBJ2-2 | TRBV4-2 | CASSQDLAGVFGELFF | TGTGCCAGCAGCCAAGATCTAGCGGGAGTATTCGGGGAGCTGTTTTTT
many | - | TRBJ2-7 | TRBV11-2 | CASSFTYGSSYEQYF | TGTGCCAGCAGCTTCACGTACGGGAGCTCCTACGAGCAGTACTTC
- | - | TRBJ2-3 | TRBV12-3/TRBV12-4 | CAGSQGTDTQYF | TGTGCCGGCAGCCAGGGAACAGATACGCAGTATTTT
many | - | TRBJ1-1 | TRBV12-3/TRBV12-4 | CASSPVGPAAFF | TGTGCCAGCAGTCCAGTCGGCCCCGCAGCTTTCTTT
few | - | TRBJ2-1 | TRBV27 | CASSSYWGAAEHEQFF | TGTGCCAGCAGTTCTTACTGGGGGGCCGCCGAGCATGAGCAGTTCTTC
many | TRBD2 | TRBJ2-7 | TRBV15 | CATSRDGRVEYEQYF | TGTGCCACCAGCAGAGATGGGAGGGTGGAGTACGAGCAGTACTTC
many | TRBD1 | TRBJ1-1 | TRBV28 | CASRTGTEAFF | TGTGCCAGCAGGACAGGGACTGAAGCTTTCTTT
few | - | TRBJ2-1 | TRBV28 | CASSLLLRGASGGSEQFF | TGTGCCAGCAGTTTATTACTACGGGGGGCCTCGGGGGGTAGTGAGCAGTTCTTC
many | - | TRBJ2-3 | TRBV29-1 | CSGTGRWGTDTQYF | TGCAGCGGGACTGGGAGGTGGGGCACAGATACGCAGTATTTT
- | TRBD2 | TRBJ2-7 | TRBV29-1 | CSVAGGGPRYEQYF | TGCAGCGTTGCGGGCGGGGGTCCTCGGTACGAGCAGTACTTC
few | - | TRBJ2-7 | TRBV4-1 | CASSQEGGARSEQYF | TGCGCCAGCAGCCAAGAGGGGGGGGCGAGAAGCGAGCAGTACTTC
- | - | TRBJ2-1 | TRBV12-3/TRBV12-4 | CASTMTRNNEQFF | TGTGCCAGCACCATGACAAGAAACAATGAGCAGTTCTTC
many | - | TRBJ2-7 | TRBV18 | CASSPRRTGVYEQYF | TGTGCCAGCTCACCGAGAAGGACGGGAGTCTACGAGCAGTACTTC
many | - | TRBJ2-1 | TRBV20-1 | CSARVVYSGTGYNEQFF | TGCAGTGCTAGAGTGGTCTATAGCGGGACAGGGTACAATGAGCAGTTCTTC
few | TRBD2 | TRBJ2-1 | TRBV7-3 | CASSLTGLAVSYNEQFF | TGTGCCAGCAGCTTAACGGGACTAGCGGTCTCCTACAATGAGCAGTTCTTC
few | - | TRBJ2-2 | TRBV5-4 | CASSLEPGVYTGELFF | TGTGCCAGCAGCTTGGAGCCCGGAGTCTACACCGGGGAGCTGTTTTTT
few | - | TRBJ1-3 | TRBV7-2 | CASSVISGPGNTIYF | TGTGCCAGCAGCGTCATAAGTGGTCCCGGAAACACCATATATTTT
- | - | TRBJ2-1 | TRBV28 | CASSWRVRNNEQFF | TGTGCCAGCAGTTGGAGGGTCCGAAACAATGAGCAGTTCTTC
- | TRBD2 | TRBJ2-1 | TRBV18 | CASSPSVRGGLSYNEQFF | TGTGCCAGCTCACCCTCCGTACGGGGAGGGTTATCCTACAATGAGCAGTTCTTC
- | - | TRBJ1-3 | TRBV2 | CASRTGPGNTIYF | TGTGCCAGCAGAACAGGGCCTGGAAACACCATATATTTT
many | - | TRBJ1-5 | TRBV2 | CASKDQGRGSNQPQHF | TGTGCCAGCAAAGATCAGGGTCGGGGTAGCAATCAGCCCCAGCATTTT
many | TRBD1 | TRBJ1-5 | TRBV6-5 | CASSYSRGTAPYSNQPQHF | TGTGCCAGCAGTTACTCTCGTGGGACAGCACCTTATAGCAATCAGCCCCAGCATTTT
many | - | TRBJ1-3 | TRBV30 | CAWSVGISGNTIYF | TGTGCCTGGAGTGTGGGGATATCTGGAAACACCATATATTTT
many | - | TRBJ2-7 | TRBV28 | CASSLQSGNGGYEQYF | TGTGCCAGCAGTTTACAGAGCGGAAACGGGGGCTACGAGCAGTACTTC
few | - | TRBJ1-6 | TRBV3-1 | CASSQKGAGHSSLHF | TGTGCCAGCAGCCAGAAGGGAGCCGGGCATTCGTCCCTCCACTTT
many | - | TRBJ2-3 | TRBV20-1 | CSAPMGGSTDTQYF | TGCAGTGCCCCCATGGGCGGGAGCACAGATACGCAGTATTTT
few | TRBD2 | TRBJ2-1 | TRBV6-1 | CASSYDYRLAAYNEQFF | TGTGCCAGCAGTTACGACTACAGACTAGCGGCCTACAATGAGCAGTTCTTC
- | - | TRBJ2-5 | TRBV12-3/TRBV12-4 | CASSWDLEAQYF | TGTGCCAGCAGTTGGGACCTGGAGGCCCAGTACTTC
few | TRBD2 | TRBJ2-3 | TRBV6-2/TRBV6-3 | CASSYGLAGVSDTQYF | TGTGCCAGCAGTTACGGGCTAGCGGGAGTCTCAGATACGCAGTATTTT
many | TRBD2 | TRBJ2-1 | TRBV20-1 | CSARDPLAGRYRDNEQFF | TGCAGTGCTAGAGATCCCCTAGCGGGAAGGTATAGGGACAATGAGCAGTTCTTC
many | TRBD1 | TRBJ1-5 | TRBV2 | CASRTGNQPQHF | TGTGCCAGCAGGACAGGGAATCAGCCCCAGCATTTT